Listed here is a single T cell receptor beta chain. V was trimmed by 4 bases and J by 5 bases, leaving 5 bases between them. There are 11 residues in the CDR3. From germline, CDR1 is MNHEY and CDR2 SVGEGT. The sample comes from a study of blood T cell repertoires in COVID-19. Using immunoSEQ multiplex PCR, the repertoire was profiled, and TCRdb retains in-frame clones only, with some absent. The repertoire includes approximately 160,000 clones, roughly 84% of them detected once, and 2.9% sits in the top ten. Sequences were obtained from peripheral blood. The chain links TRBV6-2 or TRBV6-3 to TRBJ2-5; D gene uncertain. The sequence derives from a woman in her sixties with acute or convalescent COVID-19. In DNA, the CDR3 is TGTGCCAGCAGTTTTCCGGAGACCCAGTACTTC. Its translation: CASSFPETQYF.